This record covers a single TCR beta chain. The target antigen is unknown. The data are from a study of CD8 T cells in Susac syndrome. The wider study: When blood was drawn, the patients with Susac syndrome were therapy-naive, on corticosteroids, or on intravenous immunoglobulin alone.

The RNA input was roughly 0.45 to 1 ug, and it was reverse transcribed with random hexamers. It was immunoSEQ multiplex PCR that amplified TCR beta CDR3 across 54 Vbeta and 13 Jbeta. A single record per CDR3 protein comes from TCRdb applying MiXCR to the immunoSEQ multiplex PCR reads. Here the sample spans approximately 190,000 distinct CDR3 sequences, roughly 91% being singletons. Overall study results and limits: Clonal expansion was absent from the CD4+ T cell repertoires in Susac syndrome.

This CDR3 spans 13 amino acids. V was cut by 2 bases and J by 6 bases, with 13 bases left in between. CDR1 is GTSNPN and CDR2 is SVGIG in the germline V gene (reference sequence). This sequence originates from a human donor with Susac syndrome. The genes are TRBV30 and TRBJ1-1; D remains unclear. Sequenced material: CD4+ T cells from PBMCs. For the CDR3, the DNA is TGTGCCTGGAGTCATCGTGGAGGCGCTGAAGCTTTCTTT. Its protein is CAWSHRGGAEAFF.